This TCR beta chain was captured in a study of STAT5B mutations in CD4+ large granular lymphocyte leukemia. Germline-derived CDR1 and CDR2 are LNHDA and SQIVND (reference sequence). V lost 7 bases to trimming and J lost 4 bases; unmatched junction nucleotides: 8. The CDR3 sequence is 17 residues long. TCRdb's table, derived via immunoSEQ multiplex PCR, lists solely in-frame clones and lacks some. The sample includes about 19,000 clones, approximately 88% of them seen just once. The origin of this receptor is a human donor in good health. Specimen: CD4+ T cells from blood buffy coats. The chain couples TRBV19 to TRBJ2-2; 14 nucleotides match TRBD2. The CDR3 here is CASTGTSGSRITGELFF. Here the CDR3 DNA reads TGTGCCAGTACCGGGACTAGCGGGAGTCGTATCACCGGGGAGCTGTTTTTT.